The 22 T cell receptor beta chains presented below share a single source sample, sequenced in a study of lymphopenia after photon versus proton radiotherapy. The table came from immunoSEQ multiplex PCR; TCRdb's copy has only in-frame clones and leaves some out. The repertoire holds 55,000 to 75,000 clones, approximately 91% seen once, with approximately 2.9% in the top ten. The sample here was peripheral blood, taken from a patient treated with photon-based radiotherapy. These receptor sequences come from a woman in her 70s with pancreatic cancer.

The chain combines TRBV28 with TRBJ2-7; unclear D gene. This CDR3 has 13 residues. V shed 4 bases and J shed 3 bases, with 10 bases lying between them. Germline V lookup: CDR1 MDHEN, CDR2 SYDVKM. The CDR3, as DNA: TGTGCCAGCAGTTCTGGTCCGCTCTACGAGCAGTACTTC. This codes for CASSSGPLYEQYF.

The chain carries TRBV6-5 and TRBJ1-5; the D gene is possibly TRBD1 (5 bases). The germline CDR1 and CDR2 sequences are MNHEY and SVGAGI. The V end lost 6 bases, the J end lost 7 bases, and 16 bases lay between the germline ends. This CDR3 region has 14 residues. The CDR3 region is CASRDRQLGQPQHF. CDR3 nucleotide sequence: TGTGCCAGCAGAGACAGACAATTAGGACAGCCCCAGCATTTT.

CDR3 coding DNA: TGCGCCAGCAGCTTGGATTTCCTGGTTGAGCAGTTCTTC. This codes for CASSLDFLVEQFF. V usage is TRBV5-1 and J usage is TRBJ2-1; D call uncertain. The CDR3 has 13 amino acids. The V end lost 0 bases, the J end lost 9 bases, and 10 bases lay between the germline ends. Germline lookup yields CDR1 SGHRS and CDR2 YFSETQ.

The J gene is TRBJ1-2, the V gene TRBV5-1, with D hard to call. V gave up 0 bases and J gave up 3 bases, with 6 bases separating them. The CDR3 runs to 13 residues. Looked up from germline, CDR1 is SGHRS and CDR2 is YFSETQ. The DNA of the CDR3 is TGCGCCAGCAGCTTGGGGGGTGACTATGGCTACACCTTC. Translating gives CASSLGGDYGYTF.

The chain recombines TRBV7-2 with TRBJ1-2; TRBD1 is a possible D gene (6 bases). V gave up 5 bases and J gave up 8 bases, with 18 bases separating them. Germline V gene data show CDR1 as SGHTA and CDR2 as FQGNSA. This CDR3 has 14 residues. CDR3 region: CASSARVGGPGYTF. CDR3 nucleotide sequence: TGTGCCAGCAGCGCCAGAGTTGGGGGGCCCGGCTACACCTTC.

The chain carries TRBV15 and TRBJ2-3; D might be TRBD1 or TRBD2, each matching 6 bases. The ends were cut back, 5 bases at V and 3 bases at J, with 15 bases in the middle. Looked up from germline, CDR1 is LNHNV and CDR2 is YYDKDF (reference sequence). This CDR3 is built from 15 residues. The CDR3 loop reads CATSLGGGSTDTQYF. The DNA for the CDR3 is TGTGCCACCAGCCTCGGAGGGGGGAGTACAGATACGCAGTATTTT.

J is TRBJ2-3 and V is TRBV7-8; 8 bases line up with TRBD1. The V segment lost 1 base and the J segment 3 bases; nucleotides outside the gene matches: 3. This CDR3 region has 15 residues. The germline V gene has CDR1 SGHVS and CDR2 FQNEAQ. Here the CDR3 DNA reads TGTGCCAGCAGCTTAGGACAGGGGATGACAGATACGCAGTATTTT. This sequence encodes CASSLGQGMTDTQYF. Supplemented by reference TRBV7-8 and TRBJ2-3, the full variable domain reads GAGVSQSPRYKVAKRGQDVALRCDPISGHVSLFWYQQALGQGPEFLTYFQNEAQLDKSGLPSDRFFAERPEGSVSTLKIQRTQQEDSAVYLCASSLGQGMTDTQYFGPGTRLTVL.

This chain links TRBV9 with TRBJ2-3, with TRBD2 identical over 8 bases. Per the germline V gene, CDR1 is SGDLS and CDR2 is YYNGEE. This CDR3 comprises 21 residues. V shed 4 bases and J 1 base; nucleotides not matched to a gene: 23. The CDR3 DNA reads as TGTGCCAGCAGCCGCGGCCCATGGCTAGCGGGTCAGGAACTTCGCACAGATACGCAGTATTTT. This sequence encodes CASSRGPWLAGQELRTDTQYF.

V is TRBV10-2 and J is TRBJ1-2; D may be TRBD1 (5 bases). Germline V gene data show CDR1 as WSHSY and CDR2 as SAAADI. Trimming removed 4 bases from V and 7 bases from J, with 16 bases in between. The CDR3 has 14 amino acids. The CDR3 sequence: CASSVQGPGSGYTF. The CDR3 bases are TGCGCCAGCAGTGTCCAAGGTCCAGGGAGTGGCTACACCTTC.

In this sample, this clone turned up once. V usage is TRBV15 and J usage is TRBJ1-1, with 8 bases aligning to TRBD1. Germline CDR1 reads LNHNV; CDR2 reads YYDKDF (reference sequence). The CDR3 has 14 amino acids. Germline trimming cut 3 bases from V and 0 bases from J; bases unmatched to any gene: 0. CDR3 bases: TGTGCCACCAGCAGGGACAGGGTGAACACTGAAGCTTTCTTT. This translates into CATSRDRVNTEAFF.

Notes on this clone: No DNA is shown, since the ends of the CDR3 on it are uncertain; the CDR3 is the one TCRdb lists. The chain couples TRBV21-1 to TRBJ2-7; the D call TRBD1 from the table was never checked on the DNA. TRBV21-1 is assigned pseudogene status. The CDR3 spans 17 amino acids, including both terminal residues. The chain's CDR3 is CASSKWGTGTEAYEQYF.

The V call is TRBV6-6, the J call TRBJ2-2, with D unresolved. Germline V gene data show CDR1 as MNHNY and CDR2 as SVGAGI (reference sequence). CDR3 length equals 13 residues. The germline V and J ends were trimmed by 5 bases and 7 bases, with 11 bases remaining between them. This chain's CDR3 is CASSPRQFGELFF. CDR3 DNA sequence: TGTGCCAGCAGTCCCCGGCAGTTCGGGGAGCTGTTTTTT.

The gene calls are TRBV2 and TRBJ1-1, with no clear D. Trimming stripped 1 base from V and 1 base from J, with 1 base between. Germline CDR1 reads SNHLY; CDR2 reads FYNNEI. The CDR3 has 12 residues. CDR3 bases: TGTGCCAGCAGTGAAGGGAACACTGAAGCTTTCTTT. Translating it yields CASSEGNTEAFF.

About this clone itself: The sample holds other DNA sequences that translate to the same CDR3. This chain joins TRBV9 and TRBJ2-7, with a possible D match to TRBD2 (5 bases). The CDR3 totals 14 residues. V was cut by 0 bases and J by 0 bases, with 7 bases left in between. Per germline, CDR1 SGDLS and CDR2 YYNGEE. This CDR3 is CASSVGGSSYEQYF. For the CDR3, the DNA is TGTGCCAGCAGCGTAGGTGGGAGCTCCTACGAGCAGTACTTC.

The chain has TRBV7-6 and TRBJ2-1; D remains unclear. The germline CDR1 and CDR2 sequences are SGHVS and FNYEAQ. This CDR3 spans 13 amino acids. The germline V and J ends were trimmed by 2 bases and 6 bases, with 8 bases remaining between them. The CDR3 loop is CASSLPGFNEQFF. In DNA form, the CDR3 reads TGTGCCAGCAGCTTACCAGGCTTCAATGAGCAGTTCTTC.

The gene calls are TRBV5-1 and TRBJ2-5; D unclear. Looked up from germline, CDR1 is SGHRS and CDR2 is YFSETQ. The CDR3 has 16 residues. The ends were cut back, 3 bases at V and 3 bases at J, with 18 bases in the middle. The CDR3: CASSSTDANTKETQYF. CDR3 nucleotide sequence: TGCGCCAGCAGCTCGACGGACGCTAATACCAAAGAGACCCAGTACTTC.

V and J are TRBV14 and TRBJ2-1; D is possibly TRBD2 (6 bases). The CDR3 loop spans 15 amino acids. Per germline, CDR1 SGHDN and CDR2 FVKESK. Trimming took off 4 bases at V and 6 bases at J, with 16 bases between the two ends. CDR3 sequence (DNA): TGTGCCAGCAGCCGTCCCGGGACTCTGGCCAATGAGCAGTTCTTC. Residues: CASSRPGTLANEQFF.

This chain connects TRBV11-2 to TRBJ2-5, with a tentative D call TRBD2 (5 bases). The CDR3 contains 16 residues. V lost 6 bases to trimming and J lost 2 bases, with 19 bases between them. Germline V lookup: CDR1 SGHAT, CDR2 FQNNGV. Here the CDR3 reads CASRQTGGSQQETQYF. The CDR3 region has the DNA TGTGCCAGCAGGCAAACCGGAGGCTCCCAGCAAGAGACCCAGTACTTC.

The rearrangement joins TRBV5-1 to TRBJ1-1, with D tentatively TRBD1 (6 bases). V lost 3 bases to trimming and J lost 4 bases, with 13 bases between them. Looked up from germline, CDR1 is SGHRS and CDR2 is YFSETQ. The CDR3 is made up of 14 amino acids. The CDR3 here is CASSSGGAPTEAFF. CDR3 coding DNA: TGCGCCAGCAGCTCCGGGGGGGCACCCACTGAAGCTTTCTTT. The full variable domain, with the rest looked up from reference TRBV5-1 and TRBJ1-1, is KAGVTQTPRYLIKTRGQQVTLSCSPISGHRSVSWYQQTPGQGLQFLFEYFSETQRNKGNFPGRFSGRQFSNSRSEMNVSTLELGDSALYLCASSSGGAPTEAFFGQGTRLTVV.

The V call is TRBV5-1, the J call TRBJ1-2, with a weak D call TRBD1 (5 bases). The CDR3 sequence is 14 residues long. Per germline, CDR1 SGHRS and CDR2 YFSETQ. Between the trimmed V and J ends, which lost 1 base and 8 bases, there was a span of 15 bases. The CDR3 nucleotides are TGCGCCAGCAGCTTGAATTACGGGGCTGAGGGCTACACCTTC. Encoded protein: CASSLNYGAEGYTF. The whole variable domain, filled in from reference TRBV5-1 and TRBJ1-2, reads KAGVTQTPRYLIKTRGQQVTLSCSPISGHRSVSWYQQTPGQGLQFLFEYFSETQRNKGNFPGRFSGRQFSNSRSEMNVSTLELGDSALYLCASSLNYGAEGYTFGSGTRLTVV.

The chain combines TRBV19 with TRBJ1-1; no firm D call. The germline V gene encodes CDR1 LNHDA and CDR2 SQIVND (reference sequence). There are 13 residues in the CDR3. The V and J ends lost 3 bases and 1 base respectively, with 6 bases between them. The CDR3 bases are TGTGCCAGTAGTATGGGGTGGAACACTGAAGCTTTCTTT. It yields the protein CASSMGWNTEAFF. The variable domain in full, completed from reference TRBV19 and TRBJ1-1, reads DGGITQSPKYLFRKEGQNVTLSCEQNLNHDAMYWYRQDPGQGLRLIYYSQIVNDFQKGDIAEGYSVSREKKESFPLTVTSAQKNPTAFYLCASSMGWNTEAFFGQGTRLTVV.

The genes are TRBV19 and TRBJ1-5; D is undetermined. CDR1 LNHDA and CDR2 SQIVND come from the germline V gene (reference sequence). This CDR3 has 12 amino acids. V lost 5 bases and J 5 bases, leaving 7 bases between the germline ends. The CDR3 protein is CASSGEDQPQHF. CDR3 sequence (DNA): TGTGCCAGTAGTGGGGAGGATCAGCCCCAGCATTTT.